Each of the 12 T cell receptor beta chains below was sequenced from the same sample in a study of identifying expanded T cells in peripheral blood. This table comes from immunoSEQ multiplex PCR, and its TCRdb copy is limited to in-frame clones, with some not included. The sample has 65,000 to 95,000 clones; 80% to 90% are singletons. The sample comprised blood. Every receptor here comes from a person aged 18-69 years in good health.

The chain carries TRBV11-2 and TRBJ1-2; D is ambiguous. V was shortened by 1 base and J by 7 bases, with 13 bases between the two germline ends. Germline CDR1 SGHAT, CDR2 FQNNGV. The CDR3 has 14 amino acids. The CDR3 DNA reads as TGTGCCAGCAGCTTAGCCCGAGCTCCAAGTGGCTACACCTTC. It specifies CASSLARAPSGYTF.

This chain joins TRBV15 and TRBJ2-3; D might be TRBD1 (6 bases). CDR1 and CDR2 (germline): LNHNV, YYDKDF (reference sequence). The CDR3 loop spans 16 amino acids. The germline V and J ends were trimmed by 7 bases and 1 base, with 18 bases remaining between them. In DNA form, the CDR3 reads TGTGCCACCACCCGCAACAGGGTAGGAGGCACAGATACGCAGTATTTT. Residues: CATTRNRVGGTDTQYF.

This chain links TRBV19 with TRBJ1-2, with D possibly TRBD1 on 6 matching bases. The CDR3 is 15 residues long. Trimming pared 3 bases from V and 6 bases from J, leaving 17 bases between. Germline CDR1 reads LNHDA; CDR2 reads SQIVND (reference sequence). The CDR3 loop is CASSISLGAPNGYTF. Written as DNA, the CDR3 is TGTGCCAGTAGTATTAGTCTGGGGGCGCCGAATGGCTACACCTTC.

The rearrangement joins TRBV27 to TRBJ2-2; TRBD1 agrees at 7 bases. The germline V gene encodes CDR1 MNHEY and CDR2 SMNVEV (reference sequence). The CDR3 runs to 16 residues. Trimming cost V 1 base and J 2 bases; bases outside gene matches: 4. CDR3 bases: TGTGCCAGCAGTTTATACGGGACAGTAAACACCGGGGAGCTGTTTTTT. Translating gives CASSLYGTVNTGELFF.

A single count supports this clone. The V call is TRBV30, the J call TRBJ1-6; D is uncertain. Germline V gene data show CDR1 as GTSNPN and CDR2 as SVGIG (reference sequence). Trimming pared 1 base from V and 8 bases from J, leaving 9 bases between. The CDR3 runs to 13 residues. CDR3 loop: CAWSEEGYSPLHF. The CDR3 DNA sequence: TGTGCCTGGAGTGAGGAGGGCTATTCACCCCTCCACTTT.

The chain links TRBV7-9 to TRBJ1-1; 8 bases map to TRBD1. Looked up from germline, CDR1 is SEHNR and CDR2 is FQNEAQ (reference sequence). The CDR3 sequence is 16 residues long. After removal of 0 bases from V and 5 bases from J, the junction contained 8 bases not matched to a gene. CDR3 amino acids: CASSLAGTGGRTEAFF. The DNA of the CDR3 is TGTGCCAGCAGCTTAGCGGGAACAGGGGGTAGGACTGAAGCTTTCTTT.

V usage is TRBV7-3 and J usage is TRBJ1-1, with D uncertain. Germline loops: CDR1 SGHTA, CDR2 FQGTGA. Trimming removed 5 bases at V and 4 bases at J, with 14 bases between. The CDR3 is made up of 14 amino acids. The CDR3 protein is CASSNPSEGTEAFF. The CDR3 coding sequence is TGTGCCAGCAGCAACCCCTCAGAGGGCACTGAAGCTTTCTTT.

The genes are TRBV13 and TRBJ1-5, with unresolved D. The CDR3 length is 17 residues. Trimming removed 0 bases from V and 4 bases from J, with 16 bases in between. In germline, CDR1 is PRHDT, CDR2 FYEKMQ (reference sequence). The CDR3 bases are TGTGCCAGCAGCTTAGGCCGCGGGCGGGATGCAAATCAGCCCCAGCATTTT. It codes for CASSLGRGRDANQPQHF.

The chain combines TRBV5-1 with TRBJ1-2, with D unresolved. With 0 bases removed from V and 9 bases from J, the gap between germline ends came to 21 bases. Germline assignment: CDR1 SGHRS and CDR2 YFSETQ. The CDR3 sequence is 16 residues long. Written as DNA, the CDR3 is TGCGCCAGCAGCTTGGTATCAAACCCCGGCCATTTAAGCTACACCTTC. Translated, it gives CASSLVSNPGHLSYTF.

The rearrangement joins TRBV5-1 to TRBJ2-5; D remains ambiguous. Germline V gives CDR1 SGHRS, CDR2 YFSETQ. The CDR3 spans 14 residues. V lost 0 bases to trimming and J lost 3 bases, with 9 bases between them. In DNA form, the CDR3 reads TGCGCCAGCAGCTTGGGCTCCTCGGAAGAGACCCAGTACTTC. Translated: CASSLGSSEETQYF.

In DNA form, the CDR3 reads TGCAGCGTTGAGCAGAACTATGGCTACACCTTC. Protein: CSVEQNYGYTF. V usage is TRBV29-1 and J usage is TRBJ1-2; no definite D call. Trimming left V 3 bases short and J 2 bases short, with 4 bases between. CDR3 size: 11 residues. Germline values: CDR1 SQVTM, CDR2 ANQGSEA. The complete variable domain, with remaining parts taken from reference TRBV29-1 and TRBJ1-2, reads SAVISQKPSRDICQRGTSLTIQCQVDSQVTMMFWYRQQPGQSLTLIATANQGSEATYESGFVIDKFPISRPNLTFSTLTVSNMSPEDSSIYLCSVEQNYGYTFGSGTRLTVV.

Here the CDR3 DNA reads TGTGCCAGCAGTGAACCCAGCGGGAGTCGGACAGATACGCAGTATTTT. It yields the protein CASSEPSGSRTDTQYF. V is TRBV2 and J is TRBJ2-3, with 8 bases fitting TRBD2. Per the germline V gene, CDR1 is SNHLY and CDR2 is FYNNEI. This CDR3 is 16 amino acids long. With 2 bases clipped from V and 3 bases from J, the junction kept 7 bases outside the gene matches.